Listed here are 17 T cell receptor beta chains from one sample, sequenced in a study of shared clonotypes between healthy human individuals. Positive CCR7 selection of CD45RO-negative cells yielded the naive CD8 cells, and terminally differentiated effector memory CD45RA+ cells were excluded. The data were produced by immunoSEQ multiplex PCR, yet TCRdb's version contains in-frame clones alone and is incomplete. The sample has 2 million or so clones, about 95% seen once. The source material was naive CD8+ T cells sorted from blood. These receptors all stem from a man between 18 and 29 years old in good health.

This chain connects TRBV19 to TRBJ2-7; D perhaps matches TRBD2 (5 bases). This CDR3 contains 12 residues. Germline assignment: CDR1 LNHDA and CDR2 SQIVND (reference sequence). Trimming cost V 5 bases and J 7 bases, with 12 bases left between them. As DNA, the CDR3 is TGTGCCAGTAGTCAGCGGCTCGGGGAGCAGTACTTC. Protein product: CASSQRLGEQYF.

The chain links TRBV9 to TRBJ2-3; no clear D. The V and J ends lost 0 bases and 1 base respectively, with 9 bases between them. CDR3 length: 15 amino acids. Germline assignment: CDR1 SGDLS and CDR2 YYNGEE. CDR3 residues: CASSVEARRTDTQYF. CDR3 coding DNA: TGTGCCAGCAGCGTAGAAGCCCGACGCACAGATACGCAGTATTTT.

The chain couples TRBV7-9 to TRBJ2-7, with a tentative D call TRBD1 (6 bases). Germline CDR1 reads SEHNR; CDR2 reads FQNEAQ (reference sequence). Trimming removed 4 bases at V and 3 bases at J, with 13 bases between. CDR3 length: 14 residues. The chain's CDR3 is CASSYRTEGYEQYF. CDR3 DNA: TGTGCCAGCAGCTATAGGACAGAGGGCTACGAGCAGTACTTC.

This rearrangement joins TRBV27 to TRBJ2-1, with D hard to call. The CDR3 has 12 amino acids. V lost 7 bases to trimming and J lost 7 bases, with 11 bases between them. The germline CDR1 and CDR2 sequences are MNHEY and SMNVEV (reference sequence). The CDR3 reads CASKKGNNEQFF. In nucleotides, the CDR3 is TGTGCCAGCAAAAAAGGGAATAATGAGCAGTTCTTC.

Turning to this clone: Because it lacks the conserved phenylalanine or tryptophan at the end, this CDR3 is likely a read error. Because the CDR3's place on the DNA is in doubt, the DNA is left out and the CDR3 is given as listed by TCRdb. The CDR3 is CASSKGLTHL. This rearrangement joins TRBV7-9 to TRBJ1-1. The CDR3 extends over 10 residues, inclusive of both ends. The germline CDR1 and CDR2 sequences are SEHNR and FQNEAQ (reference sequence).

The chain recombines TRBV7-9 with TRBJ2-7; 10 nucleotides line up with TRBD1. Germline values: CDR1 SEHNR, CDR2 FQNEAQ (reference sequence). The J segment lost 3 bases and the V segment lost 5 bases, leaving 7 bases of the junction unmatched. The CDR3 spans 15 residues. CDR3 sequence (DNA): TGTGCCAGCAGCCTCCAACGGGACAGGGGCTACGAGCAGTACTTC. Its protein is CASSLQRDRGYEQYF.

The chain uses TRBV13 and TRBJ1-1; D is possibly TRBD1 (5 bases). CDR3 length: 14 amino acids. Germline V CDR1 and CDR2: PRHDT, FYEKMQ (reference sequence). Deletions cut 5 bases from V and 4 bases from J, with 14 bases between. The CDR3 spells CASSRTRGGTEAFF. The DNA of the CDR3 is TGTGCCAGCAGCCGTACGAGGGGCGGCACTGAAGCTTTCTTT.

The chain joins TRBV4-1 to TRBJ2-5; weak D call: TRBD2 (6 bases). V shed 1 base and J shed 5 bases, with 26 bases lying between them. From germline, CDR1 is MGHRA and CDR2 YSYEKL. The CDR3 is made up of 19 amino acids. Here the CDR3 reads CASSQAADGTPPSGETQYF. Written as DNA, the CDR3 is TGCGCCAGCAGCCAAGCTGCGGACGGGACTCCACCTTCTGGGGAGACCCAGTACTTC.

In its sample, this clone was seen once. V is TRBV4-1 and J is TRBJ1-2; weak D call: TRBD1 (6 bases). Trimming took off 4 bases at V and 6 bases at J, with 21 bases between the two ends. This CDR3 has 16 residues. The germline gives CDR1 MGHRA, CDR2 YSYEKL. CDR3 protein: CASSLRGGPLGDGYTF. In nucleotides, the CDR3 is TGCGCCAGCAGCCTACGTGGGGGGCCCCTTGGCGATGGCTACACCTTC.

The rearrangement uses TRBV5-1 and TRBJ1-2, with 7 bases fitting TRBD1. Germline lookup yields CDR1 SGHRS and CDR2 YFSETQ. The V gene end was trimmed by 4 bases and the J gene end by 3 bases; junction bases not matched to a gene: 9. The CDR3 extends over 15 amino acids. CDR3 coding DNA: TGCGCCAGCAGCCGGCCGGACAGGTCGGACTATGGCTACACCTTC. Its translation is CASSRPDRSDYGYTF.

The chain couples TRBV5-4 to TRBJ2-1, with a possible D match to TRBD2 (5 bases). The V gene lost 4 bases and the J gene lost 3 bases, with 20 bases spanning the gap. Per the germline V gene, CDR1 is SGHNT and CDR2 is YYREEE (reference sequence). CDR3 size: 17 residues. The CDR3 DNA follows: TGTGCCAGCAGCCTTGACGTCTTAGAGGGCCGCTACAATGAGCAGTTCTTC. It codes for CASSLDVLEGRYNEQFF.

CDR3 region: CASSYSTGENEKLFF. The DNA for the CDR3 is TGTGCCAGCAGTTACTCTACAGGAGAGAATGAAAAACTGTTTTTT. The chain combines TRBV6-5 with TRBJ1-4; a possible D gene is TRBD1 (5 bases). V lost 0 bases to trimming and J lost 5 bases, with 10 bases between them. CDR1 MNHEY and CDR2 SVGAGI come from the germline V gene. The CDR3 totals 15 residues.

The V call is TRBV6-5, the J call TRBJ2-5; 7 bases match TRBD1. The CDR3 has 14 amino acids. The junction had 11 bases not matched to a gene; V was cut back by 5 bases and J by 8 bases. The germline V gene encodes CDR1 MNHEY and CDR2 SVGAGI. The CDR3 reads CASSPSGTAFTQYF. The CDR3 DNA follows: TGTGCCAGCAGTCCGTCCGGGACAGCATTTACCCAGTACTTC.

As to this clone: Other DNA sequences of this sample code for an identical CDR3. The V call is TRBV7-9, the J call TRBJ2-7, with D perhaps TRBD1 (6 bases). This CDR3 region has 14 residues. Germline V CDR1 and CDR2: SEHNR, FQNEAQ (reference sequence). Trimming took off 1 base at V and 3 bases at J, with 10 bases between the two ends. The CDR3 sequence is CASSLVGGGYEQYF. The CDR3 DNA reads TGTGCCAGCAGCTTAGTTGGGGGCGGCTACGAGCAGTACTTC.

The chain joins TRBV4-2 to TRBJ2-1; 10 bases match TRBD2. Germline V gene lookup returns CDR1 LGHNA and CDR2 YNFKEQ. Unmatched junction bases numbered 11, after V lost 0 bases and J lost 3 bases. The CDR3 has 19 amino acids. This chain's CDR3 is CASSQDDSASGGVYNEQFF. The CDR3 nucleotides read TGTGCCAGCAGCCAAGATGATTCCGCTAGCGGGGGTGTCTACAATGAGCAGTTCTTC.

With respect to this clone: Other nucleotide sequences from this sample produce the same CDR3. The rearrangement links TRBV27 to TRBJ2-7; 7 nucleotides align to TRBD2. V dropped 2 bases and J dropped 0; count of bases not matched to a gene: 1. Germline CDR1 is MNHEY and CDR2 is SMNVEV (reference sequence). The CDR3 contains 14 residues. The CDR3 sequence: CASSLAGDSYEQYF. Here the CDR3 DNA reads TGTGCCAGCAGTTTAGCGGGGGACTCCTACGAGCAGTACTTC.

V and J are TRBV14 and TRBJ2-3; D not certain. V lost 0 bases and J lost 6, with 4 bases in between. Germline V gene data show CDR1 as SGHDN and CDR2 as FVKESK. The CDR3 is 12 amino acids. The chain's CDR3 is CASSQEWDTQYF. CDR3 sequence (DNA): TGTGCCAGCAGCCAAGAATGGGATACGCAGTATTTT.